This T cell receptor beta chain stems from a study of OX40 agonist ivuxolimab in advanced cancers. Findings and caveats of the study: Average numbers of expanded clones were greater in CD8+ T cells than in CD4+.

V lost 1 base, J lost 4 bases, and 3 bases stayed unmatched. CDR1 SGHVS and CDR2 FQNEAQ come from the germline V gene. The CDR3 sequence is 14 residues long. In its sample, this clone was seen a few times. Its antigen remains unidentified. TCRdb's table, derived via immunoSEQ multiplex PCR, lists solely in-frame clones and lacks some. The data hold 50,000 to 65,000 clones, with roughly 85% observed a single time. The chain combines TRBV7-8 with TRBJ1-2; 7 bases are shared with TRBD1. The input for sequencing was CD4+ or CD8+ T cells sorted from blood, taken in a trial of the OX40 agonist ivuxolimab. The clonotype originates from an adult with an advanced solid tumor such as melanoma, head and neck, liver or kidney cancer. The CDR3 here is CASSLGQGGYGYTF. The CDR3 bases are TGTGCCAGCAGCTTAGGACAGGGTGGCTATGGCTACACCTTC.